The clone carrying this T cell receptor beta chain was recorded many times. Its antigen is unidentified. This record comes from a study of early T cells in non-severe SARS-CoV-2 infection. Background on the study: Sequencing of unsorted whole blood was done on bulk RNA, leaving chains unpaired.

The library protocol tagged individual cDNA molecules with unique molecular identifiers. TCRdb reprocessed the 5' RACE reads with MiXCR, giving one entry per CDR3 protein. In the table there are about 60,000 distinct CDR3 sequences, over 8% of which are singletons. CDR3 size: 12 residues. V was trimmed by 4 bases and J by 4 bases, leaving 5 bases between them. Germline-derived CDR1 and CDR2 are SEHNR and FQNEAQ (reference sequence). Study conclusions and caveats: VDJdb matching favored anti-spike CD8 responses, missing private and CD4 specificities.

The J gene is TRBJ2-1, the V gene TRBV7-9; no reliable D call. The clonotype comes from an adult who was a healthcare worker with PCR-confirmed SARS-CoV-2 infection or an uninfected control (not recorded which). The sample taken for sequencing was whole blood. In DNA, the CDR3 is TGTGCCAGCAGCTCTCAATACAATGAGCAGTTCTTC. This gives the protein CASSSQYNEQFF.